The 4 T cell receptor beta chains below were found in one sample sequenced in a study of T cell clusters in autoimmune cytopenias. One tube held mixed TRB-A and TRB-B primer pools for touch-down PCR. One entry per CDR3 protein, without DNA, is what TCRdb gives after re-calling the multiplex PCR reads. Its table records under 1,200 distinct CDR3 sequences. About 37,500 genome equivalents of blood DNA were amplified for TRB. Specimen: peripheral blood. These receptors all stem from a human donor with an autoimmune cytopenia or autoimmune hepatitis (not recorded which).

This clonotype ranks as large in terms of frequency. This rearrangement joins TRBV30 to TRBJ1-1. Germline CDR1 reads GTSNPN; CDR2 reads SVGIG (reference sequence). CDR3 length equals 12 residues. The CDR3 sequence is CAWSEGNTEAFF. The variable domain in full, completed from reference TRBV30 and TRBJ1-1, reads SQTIHQWPATLVQPVGSPLSLECTVEGTSNPNLYWYRQAAGRGLQLLFYSVGIGQISSEVPQNLSASRPQDRQFILSSKKLLLSDSGFYLCAWSEGNTEAFFGQGTRLTVV.

The chain is built from TRBV5-4 and TRBJ2-7; TCRdb returns TRBD1, unconfirmable since there is no DNA. Germline V gene sequence: CDR1 SGHNT, CDR2 YYREEE (reference sequence). This CDR3 has 12 residues. The CDR3 is CASRGQAYEQYF. Complete variable domain (other parts from reference TRBV5-4 and TRBJ2-7): ETGVTQSPTHLIKTRGQQVTLRCSSQSGHNTVSWYQQALGQGPQFIFQYYREEENGRGNFPPRFSGLQFPNYSSELNVNALELDDSALYLCASRGQAYEQYFGPGTRLTVT.

The rearrangement uses TRBV12-3 or TRBV12-4 and TRBJ1-1; checking the TCRdb D call of TRBD1 is not possible without DNA. The CDR3 runs 16 residues. The CDR3 loop is CASRDRQGRSATEAFF.

This clonotype is deemed large (0.1 to 1%) by its frequency. The chain joins TRBV10-3 to TRBJ2-3; TCRdb names TRBD2, which stays unverified in the absence of DNA. The germline V gene has CDR1 ENHRY and CDR2 SYGVKD. This CDR3 is 16 amino acids long. CDR3 residues: CASTPPIAGVTDTQYF.